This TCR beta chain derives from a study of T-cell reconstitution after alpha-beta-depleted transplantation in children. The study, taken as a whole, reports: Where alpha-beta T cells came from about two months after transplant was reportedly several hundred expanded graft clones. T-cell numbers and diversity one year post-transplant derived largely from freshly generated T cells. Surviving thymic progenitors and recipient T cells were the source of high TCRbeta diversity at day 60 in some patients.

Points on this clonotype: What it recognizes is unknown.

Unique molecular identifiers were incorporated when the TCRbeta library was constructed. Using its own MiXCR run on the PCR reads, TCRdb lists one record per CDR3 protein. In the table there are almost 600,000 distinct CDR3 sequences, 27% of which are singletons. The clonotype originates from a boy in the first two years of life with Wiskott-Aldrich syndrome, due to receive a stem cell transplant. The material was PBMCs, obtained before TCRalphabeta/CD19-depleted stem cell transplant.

CDR3 sequence: CASSFRQGNTGELFF. The DNA of the CDR3 is TGTGCCAGCAGTTTCCGACAGGGGAACACCGGGGAGCTGTTTTTT. J is TRBJ2-2 and V is TRBV12-3 or TRBV12-4, with TRBD1 identical over 7 bases. The CDR3 covers 15 residues. Trimming removed 3 bases from V and 1 base from J; junction bases left unmatched: 2.